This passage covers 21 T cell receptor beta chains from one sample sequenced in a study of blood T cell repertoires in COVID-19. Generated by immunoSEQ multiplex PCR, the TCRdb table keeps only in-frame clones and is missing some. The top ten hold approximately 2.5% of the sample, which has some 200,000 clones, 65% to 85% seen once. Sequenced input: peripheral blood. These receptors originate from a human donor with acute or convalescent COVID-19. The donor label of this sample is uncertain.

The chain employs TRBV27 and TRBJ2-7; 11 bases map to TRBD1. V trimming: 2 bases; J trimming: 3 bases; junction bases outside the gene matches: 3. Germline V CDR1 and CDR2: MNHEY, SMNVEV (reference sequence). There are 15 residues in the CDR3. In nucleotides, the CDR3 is TGTGCCAGCAGTTTAAGGACAGGGGGCAGCTACGAGCAGTACTTC. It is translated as CASSLRTGGSYEQYF.

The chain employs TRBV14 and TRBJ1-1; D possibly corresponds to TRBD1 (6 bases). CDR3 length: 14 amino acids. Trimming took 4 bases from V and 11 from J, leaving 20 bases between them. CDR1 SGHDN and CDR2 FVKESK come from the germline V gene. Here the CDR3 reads CASSLEQGWSTAFF. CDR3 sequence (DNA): TGTGCCAGCAGCCTAGAACAGGGTTGGAGTACGGCTTTCTTT. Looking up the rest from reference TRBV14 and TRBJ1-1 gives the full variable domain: EAGVTQFPSHSVIEKGQTVTLRCDPISGHDNLYWYRRVMGKEIKFLLHFVKESKQDESGMPNNRFLAERTGGTYSTLKVQPAELEDSGVYFCASSLEQGWSTAFFGQGTRLTVV.

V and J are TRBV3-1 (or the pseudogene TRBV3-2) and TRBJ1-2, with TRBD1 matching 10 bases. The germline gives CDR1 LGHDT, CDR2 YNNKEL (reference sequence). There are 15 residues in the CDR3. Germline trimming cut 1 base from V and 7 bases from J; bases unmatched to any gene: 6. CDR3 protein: CASSQGRQGARGYTF. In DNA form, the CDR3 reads TGTGCCAGCAGCCAAGGTCGACAGGGGGCGCGTGGCTACACCTTC.

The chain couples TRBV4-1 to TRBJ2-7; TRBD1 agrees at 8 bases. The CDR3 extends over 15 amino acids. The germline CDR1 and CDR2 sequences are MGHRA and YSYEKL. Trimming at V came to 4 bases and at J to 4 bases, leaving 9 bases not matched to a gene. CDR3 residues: CASSLAGGQGYEQYF. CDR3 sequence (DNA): TGCGCCAGCAGCCTGGCAGGGGGCCAGGGTTACGAGCAGTACTTC.

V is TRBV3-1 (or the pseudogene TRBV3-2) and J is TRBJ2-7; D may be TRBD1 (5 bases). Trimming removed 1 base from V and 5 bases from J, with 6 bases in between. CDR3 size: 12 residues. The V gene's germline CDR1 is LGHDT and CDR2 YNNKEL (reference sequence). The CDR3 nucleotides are TGTGCCAGCAGCCAAGTCAGGGACGAGCAGTACTTC. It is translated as CASSQVRDEQYF.

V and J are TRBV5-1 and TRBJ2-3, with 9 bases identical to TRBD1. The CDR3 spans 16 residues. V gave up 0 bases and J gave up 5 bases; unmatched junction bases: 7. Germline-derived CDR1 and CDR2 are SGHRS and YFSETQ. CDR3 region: CASSLDATGGRDTQYF. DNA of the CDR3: TGCGCCAGCAGCTTGGACGCGACAGGGGGTAGAGATACGCAGTATTTT.

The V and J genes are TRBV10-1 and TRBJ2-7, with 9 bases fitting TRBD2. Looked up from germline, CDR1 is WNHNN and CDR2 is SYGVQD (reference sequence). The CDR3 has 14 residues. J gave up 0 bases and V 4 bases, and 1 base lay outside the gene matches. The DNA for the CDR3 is TGCGCCAGCAGTGGTAGCGGGAGCTCCTACGAGCAGTACTTC. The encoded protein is CASSGSGSSYEQYF.

The CDR3 nucleotides are TGTGCCAGCAGTGAATCCCGGGGGGATCAGCCCCAGCATTTT. This translates into CASSESRGDQPQHF. The chain links TRBV6-1 to TRBJ1-5, with D perhaps matching TRBD1 (5 bases). Trimming took 2 bases from V and 5 from J, leaving 10 bases between them. Germline CDR1 is MNHNS and CDR2 is SASEGT. This CDR3 has 14 residues.

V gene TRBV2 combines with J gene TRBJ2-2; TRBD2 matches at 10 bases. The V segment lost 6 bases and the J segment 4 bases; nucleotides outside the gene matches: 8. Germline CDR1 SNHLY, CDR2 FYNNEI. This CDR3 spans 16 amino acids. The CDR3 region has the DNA TGTGCCAGCAGCGCCAGCGGGAGGGATATCACCGGGGAGCTGTTTTTT. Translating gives CASSASGRDITGELFF.

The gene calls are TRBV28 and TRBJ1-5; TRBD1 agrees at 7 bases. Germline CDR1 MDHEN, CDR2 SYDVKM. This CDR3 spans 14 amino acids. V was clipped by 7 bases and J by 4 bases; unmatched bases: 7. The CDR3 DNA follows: TGTGCCAGCACCTACGGGACAGTGAATCAGCCCCAGCATTTT. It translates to CASTYGTVNQPQHF.

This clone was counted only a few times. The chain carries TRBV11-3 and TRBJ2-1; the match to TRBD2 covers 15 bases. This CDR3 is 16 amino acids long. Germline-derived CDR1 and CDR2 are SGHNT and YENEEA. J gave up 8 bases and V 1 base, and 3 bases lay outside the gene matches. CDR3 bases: TGTGCCAGCAGCTTAGGGACTAGCGGGAGGGGCGATGAGCAGTTCTTC. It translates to CASSLGTSGRGDEQFF.

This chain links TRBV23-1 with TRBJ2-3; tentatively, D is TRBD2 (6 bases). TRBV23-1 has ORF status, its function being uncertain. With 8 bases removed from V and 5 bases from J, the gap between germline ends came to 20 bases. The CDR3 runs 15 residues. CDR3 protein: CASPEGGGFGDTQYF. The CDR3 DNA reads TGCGCCAGCCCCGAGGGAGGCGGGTTCGGAGATACGCAGTATTTT.

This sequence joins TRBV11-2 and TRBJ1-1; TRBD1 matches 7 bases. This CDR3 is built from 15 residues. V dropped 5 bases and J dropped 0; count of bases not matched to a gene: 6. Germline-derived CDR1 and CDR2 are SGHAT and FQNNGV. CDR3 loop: CASSMGQSMNTEAFF. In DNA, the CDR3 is TGTGCCAGCAGCATGGGACAGTCGATGAACACTGAAGCTTTCTTT. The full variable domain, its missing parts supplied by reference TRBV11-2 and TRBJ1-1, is EAGVAQSPRYKIIEKRQSVAFWCNPISGHATLYWYQQILGQGPKLLIQFQNNGVVDDSQLPKDRFSAERLKGVDSTLKIQPAKLEDSAVYLCASSMGQSMNTEAFFGQGTRLTVV.

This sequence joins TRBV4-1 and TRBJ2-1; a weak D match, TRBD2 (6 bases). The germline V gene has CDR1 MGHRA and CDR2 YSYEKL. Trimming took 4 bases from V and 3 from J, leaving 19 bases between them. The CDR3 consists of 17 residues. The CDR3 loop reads CASSRALGASDYNEQFF. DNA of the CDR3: TGCGCCAGCAGCCGCGCCCTCGGCGCTAGCGACTACAATGAGCAGTTCTTC.

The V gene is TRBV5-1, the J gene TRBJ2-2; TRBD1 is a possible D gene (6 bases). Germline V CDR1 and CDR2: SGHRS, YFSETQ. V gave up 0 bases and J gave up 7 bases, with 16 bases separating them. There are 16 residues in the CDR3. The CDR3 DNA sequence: TGCGCCAGCAGCTTGGTCGGTGGGGGCCGGAACGGGGAGCTGTTTTTT. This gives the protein CASSLVGGGRNGELFF.

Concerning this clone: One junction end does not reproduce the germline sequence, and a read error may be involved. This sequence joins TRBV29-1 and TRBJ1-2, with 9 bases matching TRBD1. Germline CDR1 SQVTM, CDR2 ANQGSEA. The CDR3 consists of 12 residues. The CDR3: CSVEEGTGRPAF. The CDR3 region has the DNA TGCAGCGTTGAGGAGGGGACAGGGCGTCCAGCCTTC. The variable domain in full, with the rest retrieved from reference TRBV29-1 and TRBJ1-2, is SAVISQKPSRDICQRGTSLTIQCQVDSQVTMMFWYRQQPGQSLTLIATANQGSEATYESGFVIDKFPISRPNLTFSTLTVSNMSPEDSSIYLCSVEEGTGRPAFGSGTRLTVV.

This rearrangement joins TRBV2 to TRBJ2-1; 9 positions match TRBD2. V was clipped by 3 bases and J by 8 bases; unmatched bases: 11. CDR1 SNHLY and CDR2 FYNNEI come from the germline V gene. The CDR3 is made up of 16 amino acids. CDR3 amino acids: CASSDAAREGPDEQFF. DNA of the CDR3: TGTGCCAGCAGTGACGCGGCGCGGGAGGGCCCTGATGAGCAGTTCTTC.

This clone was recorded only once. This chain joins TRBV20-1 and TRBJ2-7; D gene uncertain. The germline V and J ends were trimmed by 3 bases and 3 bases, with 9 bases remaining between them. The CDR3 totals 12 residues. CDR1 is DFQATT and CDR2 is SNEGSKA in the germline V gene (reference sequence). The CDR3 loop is CSASARGYEQYF. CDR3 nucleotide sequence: TGCAGTGCTAGTGCTAGAGGCTACGAGCAGTACTTC.

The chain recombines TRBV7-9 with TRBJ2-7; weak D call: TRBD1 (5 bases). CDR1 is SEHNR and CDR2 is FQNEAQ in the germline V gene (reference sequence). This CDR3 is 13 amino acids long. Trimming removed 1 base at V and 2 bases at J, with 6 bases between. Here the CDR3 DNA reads TGTGCCAGCAGCTTAGGGACAACCTACGAGCAGTACTTC. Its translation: CASSLGTTYEQYF.

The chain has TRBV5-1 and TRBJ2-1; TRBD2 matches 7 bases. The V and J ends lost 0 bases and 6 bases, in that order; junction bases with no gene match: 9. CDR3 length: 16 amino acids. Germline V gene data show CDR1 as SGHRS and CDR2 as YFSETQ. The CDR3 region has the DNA TGCGCCAGCAGCTTGGCCGGATTAGCGGGCCCCAATGAGCAGTTCTTC. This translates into CASSLAGLAGPNEQFF.

The CDR3: CASSVTGHSDTQYF. The CDR3 nucleotides read TGCGCCAGCAGCGTGACAGGACACAGCGATACGCAGTATTTT. V and J are TRBV5-1 and TRBJ2-3; D is perhaps TRBD1 (6 bases). V lost 4 bases, J lost 6 bases, and 15 bases lay in between. This CDR3 comprises 14 residues. The germline V gene has CDR1 SGHRS and CDR2 YFSETQ.